The table lists the clone carrying this T cell receptor (beta chain) with many counts. The antigen is not known. The data were obtained in a study of T-cell reconstitution after alpha-beta-depleted transplantation in children. Construction of the TCRbeta library involved unique molecular identifiers. TCRdb recomputed calls from the PCR reads with MiXCR, one row per CDR3 protein. The top ten hold approximately 6% of the sample, which has about 260,000 distinct CDR3 sequences, around 8% seen once. The CDR3 consists of 13 residues. Trimming took 6 bases from V and 6 from J; bases not matched to a gene: 8. The germline V gene encodes CDR1 MNHEY and CDR2 SMNVEV (reference sequence). Findings of the study overall: The authors attributed T-cell counts and diversity one year after transplant mostly to newly produced T cells. Surviving recipient T cells and intrathymic progenitors accounted for some patients' high TCRbeta diversity at day 60. Several hundred expanded graft clones reportedly supplied alpha-beta T cells about two months after transplant.

The chain joins TRBV27 to TRBJ2-7, with TRBD1 matching over 7 bases. The sequencing used PBMCs, mostly from graft donor cells, collected 180 days after TCRalphabeta/CD19-depleted stem cell transplant. This receptor was obtained from a male patient between 5 and 17 years old who had a stem cell transplant for acute lymphoblastic leukemia, so the T cells may come from the graft donor. As DNA, the CDR3 is TGTGCCAGCAGCTCCGGGACAGACGCCGAGCAGTACTTC. Translating gives CASSSGTDAEQYF.